Presented here are 13 T cell receptor beta chains from one specimen sequenced in a study of T cell repertoires in cytomegalovirus infection. Antigens for these TCRs are unknown. TCRdb recomputed calls from the reads with MiXCR, one row per CDR3 protein. The sample consists of 450,000 to 600,000 distinct CDR3 sequences, about 39% of them appearing once. This sample comprised cultured PBMCs, obtained from culture after CMV antigen stimulation. Every receptor here comes from a human donor in good health (CMV status not recorded). Some clones in this sample may be carry-over from other donors' samples.

This clonotype was seen more than once but under ten times. The chain carries TRBV28 and TRBJ2-1; no definite D call. V gave up 3 bases and J gave up 6 bases, with 15 bases separating them. The CDR3 consists of 15 residues. CDR1 and CDR2 (germline): MDHEN, SYDVKM. This CDR3 reads CASSLGIGTFNEQFF. The CDR3 coding sequence is TGTGCCAGCAGTTTGGGGATAGGTACATTCAATGAGCAGTTCTTC.

This clonotype has a handful of counts. V is TRBV7-9 and J is TRBJ2-5; D is ambiguous. This CDR3 has 13 amino acids. Germline CDR1 is SEHNR and CDR2 is FQNEAQ (reference sequence). V shed 5 bases and J shed 5 bases, with 12 bases lying between them. CDR3 sequence: CASSTILEETQYF. CDR3 bases: TGTGCCAGCAGCACCATTCTCGAGGAGACCCAGTACTTC.

The gene calls are TRBV7-8 and TRBJ2-2; D unresolved. V was cut by 5 bases and J by 5 bases, with 9 bases left in between. The length of the CDR3 is 13 residues. Germline values: CDR1 SGHVS, CDR2 FQNEAQ. This chain's CDR3 is CASSPLVTGELFF. The CDR3 DNA reads TGTGCCAGCAGCCCCCTCGTAACCGGGGAGCTGTTTTTT.

The sample holds a few counts of this clonotype. This chain joins TRBV4-1 and TRBJ2-7; 9 bases map to TRBD2. The CDR3 is 15 residues long. After removal of 2 bases from V and 5 bases from J, the junction contained 7 bases not matched to a gene. Germline V CDR1 and CDR2: MGHRA, YSYEKL. In DNA, the CDR3 is TGCGCCAGCAGCCAACCCCGGACTAGCGCGAACGAGCAGTACTTC. Translating gives CASSQPRTSANEQYF.

This clonotype was detected only a few times. The V gene is TRBV6-6, the J gene TRBJ2-7; TRBD2 aligns across 11 bases. This CDR3 is 17 amino acids long. J lost 4 bases, V lost 4 bases, and 12 bases had no gene match. The germline gives CDR1 MNHNY, CDR2 SVGAGI (reference sequence). CDR3 coding DNA: TGTGCCAGCAGTTTCGGGAGTTTTAGCGGGAGGGGATACGAGCAGTACTTC. It specifies CASSFGSFSGRGYEQYF.

There are a few counts of this clonotype. This sequence joins TRBV19 and TRBJ2-5; 13 bases line up with TRBD2. Germline CDR1 reads LNHDA; CDR2 reads SQIVND (reference sequence). With V trimmed by 5 bases and J by 5 bases, 8 bases remained unmatched. The CDR3 covers 16 residues. The CDR3, as DNA: TGTGCCAGTAGTTCCGCCGGGACTAGCGGGGTTGAGACCCAGTACTTC. Amino acid sequence: CASSSAGTSGVETQYF.

This clonotype showed up just a few times. Here the CDR3 DNA reads TGTGCCAGCAGCTTAGGACACAGTGAAAAACTGTTTTTT. Translated, it gives CASSLGHSEKLFF. The chain uses TRBV7-2 and TRBJ1-4; D not certain. The germline V and J ends were trimmed by 1 base and 7 bases, with 7 bases remaining between them. This CDR3 contains 13 residues. The germline gives CDR1 SGHTA, CDR2 FQGNSA.

This clonotype was observed once. J is TRBJ2-1 and V is TRBV6-6; a possible D gene is TRBD2 (6 bases). The germline V and J ends were trimmed by 0 bases and 5 bases, with 14 bases remaining between them. Germline loops: CDR1 MNHNY, CDR2 SVGAGI (reference sequence). CDR3 length: 16 residues. The chain's CDR3 is CASSYSMRGSDNEQFF. Here the CDR3 DNA reads TGTGCCAGCAGTTACTCGATGCGGGGAAGTGACAATGAGCAGTTCTTC.

The J gene is TRBJ2-5, the V gene TRBV7-9; TRBD2 matches 9 bases. From germline, CDR1 is SEHNR and CDR2 FQNEAQ (reference sequence). The V segment lost 4 bases and the J segment 1 base; nucleotides outside the gene matches: 7. The CDR3 has 16 residues. The CDR3, as DNA: TGTGCCAGCAGCTCCCCGGAGCGGGGGGCCCAAGAGACCCAGTACTTC. It specifies CASSSPERGAQETQYF.

The chain couples TRBV7-9 to TRBJ1-3; maybe TRBD1 (6 bases). V was clipped by 6 bases and J by 2 bases, with 11 bases between them. Germline-derived CDR1 and CDR2 are SEHNR and FQNEAQ (reference sequence). CDR3 size: 14 residues. The CDR3 DNA reads TGTGCCAGCAGTCCCGGGACAACTGGAAACACCATATATTTT. It codes for CASSPGTTGNTIYF. Using reference TRBV7-9 and TRBJ1-3 for the parts outside the CDR3, the full variable domain is DTGVSQNPRHKITKRGQNVTFRCDPISEHNRLYWYRQTLGQGPEFLTYFQNEAQLEKSRLLSDRFSAERPKGSFSTLEIQRTEQGDSAMYLCASSPGTTGNTIYFGEGSWLTVV.

This rearrangement joins TRBV6-2 or TRBV6-3 to TRBJ2-1, with TRBD2 as a possible D gene (6 bases). Germline V gene data show CDR1 as MNHEY and CDR2 as SVGEGT. V lost 2 bases and J lost 8, with 10 bases in between. CDR3 size: 13 residues. The CDR3 loop is CASSYRLVDEQFF. CDR3 nucleotides: TGTGCCAGCAGTTACCGACTAGTGGATGAGCAGTTCTTC.

The chain couples TRBV28 to TRBJ2-7; D unresolved. V lost 5 bases, J lost 0 bases, and 14 bases lay in between. This CDR3 contains 15 residues. Germline-derived CDR1 and CDR2 are MDHEN and SYDVKM. The CDR3 spells CASSPMGPSSYEQYF. CDR3 sequence (DNA): TGTGCCAGCAGTCCGATGGGTCCGAGCTCCTACGAGCAGTACTTC.

This clonotype was recorded a few times. DNA for the CDR3: TGTGCCAGCACTATGGGGGGCGATGAGCAGTTCTTC. Protein: CASTMGGDEQFF. The chain couples TRBV12-3 or TRBV12-4 to TRBJ2-1; D may correspond to TRBD1 or TRBD2 (6 bases each). The CDR3 runs to 12 residues. Trimming took off 7 bases at V and 8 bases at J, with 12 bases between the two ends.